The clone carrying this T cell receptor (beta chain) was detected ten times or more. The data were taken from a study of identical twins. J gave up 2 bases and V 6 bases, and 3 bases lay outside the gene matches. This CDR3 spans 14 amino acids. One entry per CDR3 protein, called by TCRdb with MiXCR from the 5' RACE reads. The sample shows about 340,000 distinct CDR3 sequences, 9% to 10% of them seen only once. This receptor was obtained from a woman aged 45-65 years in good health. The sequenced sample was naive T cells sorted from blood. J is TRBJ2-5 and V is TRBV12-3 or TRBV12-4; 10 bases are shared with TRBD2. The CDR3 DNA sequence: TGTGCCAGCAGAGCTAGCGGGAGACAAGAGACCCAGTACTTC. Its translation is CASRASGRQETQYF.